Presented here are 2 T cell receptor beta chains from one specimen sequenced in a study of blood T cell repertoires in COVID-19. Assay: immunoSEQ multiplex PCR; the TCRdb copy retains only in-frame clones and omits some. The sample carries some 190,000 clones, about 84% recorded once. Input material: PBMCs or T cells enriched from blood (not recorded which). Source of these receptors: a man aged 35 to 55 with acute COVID-19.

The chain joins TRBV19 to TRBJ2-7, with D hard to call. Between the trimmed V and J ends, which lost 10 bases and 0 bases, there was a span of 10 bases. The CDR3 sequence is 12 residues long. From germline, CDR1 is LNHDA and CDR2 SQIVND (reference sequence). For the CDR3, the DNA is TGTGCCACAGGTCAGAGCTCCTACGAGCAGTACTTC. Its translation: CATGQSSYEQYF.

This clone has a count of ten or more. The rearrangement uses TRBV15 and TRBJ2-3; D possibly corresponds to TRBD1 (6 bases). Germline V CDR1 and CDR2: LNHNV, YYDKDF (reference sequence). The ends were cut back, 0 bases at V and 1 base at J, with 11 bases in the middle. This CDR3 has 16 residues. As DNA, the CDR3 is TGTGCCACCAGCAGAGAGAAGAAGGGGGGCACAGATACGCAGTATTTT. Translating it yields CATSREKKGGTDTQYF.